This TCR beta chain was identified during a study of vaccination and CD4 T cells after COVID-19 (dated by TCRdb to between 2020 and 2023). At the level of the whole study: The convalescent cohort comprised six males and four females, including two Hispanic individuals, seven Caucasians, two Asians and one multiracial person. Two doses of either the Pfizer-BioNTech BNT162b2 vaccine (n=8) or the Moderna mRNA-1273 vaccine (n=2) were administered to participants. Post-COVID blood samples were collected from convalescent patients a median of approximately 93 days after diagnosis, with a range of about 30 to 180 days. Post-vaccine blood samples were collected a median of about 66 days after the second vaccine dose, ranging from about 13 to 241 days. For stimulating the cultures, overlapping spike peptide pools were used, derived from SARS-CoV-2 as well as from the common cold coronaviruses HCoV-NL63, HCoV-OC43 and HCoV-229E. In control cultures, a CEFX viral epitope pool was used as positive control, an HIV-1 Nef peptide pool was used as negative control, or no peptide was added. In over 8 COVID-19 convalescent patients and several infection-naive healthy vaccine recipients, the spike-specific CD4+ TCR repertoire before mRNA vaccination was compared with the repertoire after mRNA vaccination. At the TCR clonotype level, an earlier paper using these donors assessed memory CD4+ T cell crossreactivity between SARS-CoV-2 and common cold coronavirus spike proteins. Overall results and qualifications from the work: The study included relatively few convalescent patients and did not analyze early timepoints after natural infection. The median number of SARS-CoV-2-reactive clonotypes rose from under 25 after infection to roughly 38 after vaccination, but the change was not significant. In convalescent patients, a median approximately 90% of post-vaccine SARS-CoV-2-reactive clones were detected only after vaccination, suggesting vaccine-specific priming. Of the vaccine-specific clones in convalescent patients, 304 of 307, or nearly all, reacted only to SARS-CoV-2 spike and did not cross-react with common cold coronaviruses.

As regards this clonotype: Its recognized antigen is unknown. No much larger clone exists at a distance of one base, and base qualities are not known.

The library was generated by PCR. TCR sequencing of DNA from cultured CD4+ T cells used the Oncomine TCR Beta short-read assay at the Johns Hopkins FTIC core. The QIAamp micro DNA kit was used to extract genomic DNA from the cultured CD4+ T cells. Oncomine TCR Beta libraries made from cultured CD4+ T cells were pooled using unique dual indexes and sequenced on an Illumina iSeq 100. From the authors' description of their analysis: Non-productive sequences were removed, and CDR3s that did not start with C, did not end with F or W, or were shorter than 7 amino acids were discarded. The MANAFEST web application was used to identify antigen-specific clonotypes by comparing peptide-stimulated wells against reference wells and other culture wells. To be called positive, a clone needed an FDR below 0.05, an odds ratio above 5, and a productive frequency above 0.1% in at least two of three replicate wells. Clonotypes that were significantly expanded in both SARS-CoV-2 spike wells and at least one common cold coronavirus spike condition were defined as cross-reactive. Using R version 3.6.1, CDR3 homology was evaluated through Levenshtein distances (stringdist) along with unrooted phylogenetic trees (ape). TCRdb handled the public reads itself, with Q25 trimming in fastp and clone calling in MiXCR, and kept productive beta chains. Duplicate CDR3 protein sequences are folded into a single record with the most common DNA and genes. The V and J calls follow TCRdb's processing rather than the paper's. The table for this sample lists about 6,900 distinct CDR3 sequences; about 38% of them were counted only once. The top ten constitute over 30% of the sample.

The sample's treatment or condition label is to be understood as: approximately nine-day PBMC culture with coronavirus spike peptide pools or control peptides (ViraFEST assay). CD4+ T cells from unexposed donors were collected before the COVID-19 pandemic (2011-2018). The ViraFEST assay was used in the study, in which antigen-specific T cells were expanded with peptide pools and expanded clonotypes were subsequently identified by TCR sequencing. PBMCs were cultured at about 2 million per well in IMDM supplemented with 5% human AB serum and approximately 10 IU/ml IL-2, with roughly 10 ug/ml peptide pools added. Half of the culture medium was replaced with fresh IL-2-containing medium on days 3 and 7. After approximately 10 days of culture, CD4+ T cells were isolated by negative selection using the EasySep CD4+ T cell isolation kit. As cell number allowed, CD4+ T cells from unexposed donors were tested for reactivity to SARS-CoV-2 S and N and to four common cold coronavirus spike pools. Ficoll-Paque Plus gradient centrifugation was used to isolate PBMCs from whole blood, and the isolated PBMCs were then either used fresh or cryopreserved at -140C. Triplicate wells were generally used for each culture condition. The leukapheresis product for the unexposed donors was obtained through commercial purchase.

The germline V gene gives CDR1 as MNHEY and CDR2 as SVGAGI. The CDR3 starts with the cysteine, ends with the phenylalanine, and has 18 residues. Just CDR3 DNA is preserved here, 54 bases in frame from base 1. V loses 2 bases of germline sequence and J loses 5 bases, and the interval between the two ends is 22 bases. Sequencing was done on a sample of CD4+ T cells from blood, cultured in vitro. The clonotype comes from a human donor in good health. This chain joins TRBV6-5 to TRBJ1-5; the D gene is perhaps TRBD1, on 6 matching bases. Here the CDR3 is given as CASSYAIRGRGGHQPQHF. The nucleotide sequence is given as TGTGCCAGCAGTTACGCGATCCGGGGTCGGGGGGGCCATCAGCCCCAGCATTTT.